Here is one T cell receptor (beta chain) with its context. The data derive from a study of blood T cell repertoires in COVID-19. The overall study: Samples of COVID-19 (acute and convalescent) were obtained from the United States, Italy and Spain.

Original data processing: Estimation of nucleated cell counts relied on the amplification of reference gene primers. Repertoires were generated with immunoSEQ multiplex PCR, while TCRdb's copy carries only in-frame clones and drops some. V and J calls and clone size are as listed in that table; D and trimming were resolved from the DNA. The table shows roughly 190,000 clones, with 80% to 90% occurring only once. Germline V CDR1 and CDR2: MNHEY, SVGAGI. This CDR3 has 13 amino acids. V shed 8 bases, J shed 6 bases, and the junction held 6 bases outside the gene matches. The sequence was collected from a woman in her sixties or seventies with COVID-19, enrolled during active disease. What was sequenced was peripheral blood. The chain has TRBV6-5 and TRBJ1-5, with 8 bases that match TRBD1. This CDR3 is CASGQGWTQPQHF. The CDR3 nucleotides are TGTGCCAGCGGACAGGGTTGGACTCAGCCCCAGCATTTT.